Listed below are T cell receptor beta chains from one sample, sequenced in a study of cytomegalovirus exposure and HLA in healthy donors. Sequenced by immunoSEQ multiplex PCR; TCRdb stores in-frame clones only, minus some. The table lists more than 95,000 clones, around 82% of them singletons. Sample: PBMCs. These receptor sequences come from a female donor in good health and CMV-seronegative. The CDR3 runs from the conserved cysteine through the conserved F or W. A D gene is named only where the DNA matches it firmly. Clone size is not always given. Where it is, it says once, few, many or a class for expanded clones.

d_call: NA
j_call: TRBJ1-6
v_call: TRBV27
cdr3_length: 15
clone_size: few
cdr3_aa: CASSVPGHAGSPLHF
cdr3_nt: TGTGCCAGCAGTGTTCCGGGACACGCGGGTTCACCCCTCCACTTT

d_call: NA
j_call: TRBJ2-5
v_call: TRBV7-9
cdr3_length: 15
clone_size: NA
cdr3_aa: CASSPKVRLGETQYF
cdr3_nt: TGTGCCAGCAGTCCTAAAGTCAGGCTGGGCGAGACCCAGTACTTC

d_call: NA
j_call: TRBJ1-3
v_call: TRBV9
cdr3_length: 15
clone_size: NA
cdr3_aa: CASSVEGRTEDTIYF
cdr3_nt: TGTGCCAGCAGCGTTGAGGGCCGGACGGAAGACACCATATATTTT

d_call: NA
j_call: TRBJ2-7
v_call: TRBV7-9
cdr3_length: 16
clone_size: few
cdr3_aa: CASSLAGGHGAYEQYF
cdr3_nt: TGTGCCAGCAGCTTAGCGGGAGGTCACGGCGCCTACGAGCAGTACTTC

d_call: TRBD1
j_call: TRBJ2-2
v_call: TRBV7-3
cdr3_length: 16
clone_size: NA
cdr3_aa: CASSRRTGMNTGELFF
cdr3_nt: TGTGCCAGCAGCCGAAGGACAGGGATGAACACCGGGGAGCTGTTTTTT

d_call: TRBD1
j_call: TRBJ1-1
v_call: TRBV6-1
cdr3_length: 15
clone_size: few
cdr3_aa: CASSDQQGVNTEAFF
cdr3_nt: TGTGCCAGCAGTGATCAACAGGGGGTGAACACTGAAGCTTTCTTT

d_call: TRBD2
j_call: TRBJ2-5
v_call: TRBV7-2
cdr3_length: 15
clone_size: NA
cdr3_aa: CASSSPSGDQETQYF
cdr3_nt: TGTGCCAGCAGCTCACCTAGCGGGGACCAAGAGACCCAGTACTTC

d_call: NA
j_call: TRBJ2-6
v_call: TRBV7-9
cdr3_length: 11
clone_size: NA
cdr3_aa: CSLLGANVLTF
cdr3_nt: TGTTCCCTACTTGGGGCCAACGTCCTGACTTTC

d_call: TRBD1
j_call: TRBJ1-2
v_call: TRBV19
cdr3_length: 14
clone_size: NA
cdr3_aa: CASRPGQQLYGYTF
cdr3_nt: TGTGCCAGCCGACCGGGACAGCAGCTCTATGGCTACACCTTC

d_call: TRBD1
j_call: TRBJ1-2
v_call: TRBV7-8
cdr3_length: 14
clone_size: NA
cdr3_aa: CASSNTGVVDGYTF
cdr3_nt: TGTGCCAGCAGCAACACAGGGGTGGTGGATGGCTACACCTTC

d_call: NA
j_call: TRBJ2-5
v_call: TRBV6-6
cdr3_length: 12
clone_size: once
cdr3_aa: CASSYRSDSPDF
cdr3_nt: TGTGCCAGCAGTTACCGGTCGGACAGCCCGGACTTC

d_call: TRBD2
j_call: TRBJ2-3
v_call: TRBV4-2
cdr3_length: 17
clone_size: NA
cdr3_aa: CASSQDMRSGGADTQYF
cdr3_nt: TGTGCCAGCAGCCAAGATATGCGTAGCGGGGGGGCGGATACGCAGTATTTT

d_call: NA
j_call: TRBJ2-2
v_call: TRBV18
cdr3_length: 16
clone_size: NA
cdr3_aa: CASSPPSGRPTGELFF
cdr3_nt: TGTGCCAGCTCACCACCGTCGGGGAGGCCCACCGGGGAGCTGTTTTTT

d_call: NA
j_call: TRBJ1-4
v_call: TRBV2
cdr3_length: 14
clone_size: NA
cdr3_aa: CATQGYGGGEKLFF
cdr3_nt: TGTGCCACCCAAGGGTACGGGGGGGGCGAAAAACTGTTTTTT

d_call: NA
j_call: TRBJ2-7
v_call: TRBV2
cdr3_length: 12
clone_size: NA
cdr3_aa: CASKGGPYEQYF
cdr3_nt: TGTGCCAGCAAAGGCGGCCCCTACGAGCAGTACTTC

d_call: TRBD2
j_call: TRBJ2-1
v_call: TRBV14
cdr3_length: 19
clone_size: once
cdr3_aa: CASSLRPASGLWAYNEQFF
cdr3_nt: TGTGCCAGCAGCCTAAGACCGGCTAGCGGTCTATGGGCCTACAATGAGCAGTTCTTC

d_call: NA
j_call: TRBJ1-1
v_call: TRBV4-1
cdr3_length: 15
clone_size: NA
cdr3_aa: CASSQQGFADTEAFF
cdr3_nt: TGCGCCAGCAGCCAACAGGGATTTGCGGACACTGAAGCTTTCTTT

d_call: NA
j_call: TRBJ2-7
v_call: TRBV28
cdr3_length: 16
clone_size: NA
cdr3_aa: CASSSQSAAGGGEQYF
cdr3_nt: TGTGCCAGCAGTTCACAGAGCGCTGCCGGGGGTGGAGAGCAGTACTTC

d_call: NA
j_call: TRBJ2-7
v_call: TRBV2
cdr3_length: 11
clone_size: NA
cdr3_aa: CASREVYEQYF
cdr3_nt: TGTGCCAGCAGGGAGGTCTACGAGCAGTACTTC

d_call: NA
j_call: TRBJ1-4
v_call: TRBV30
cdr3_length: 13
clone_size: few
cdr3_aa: CAWTRQSNEKLFF
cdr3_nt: TGTGCCTGGACCCGACAGTCTAATGAAAAACTGTTTTTT

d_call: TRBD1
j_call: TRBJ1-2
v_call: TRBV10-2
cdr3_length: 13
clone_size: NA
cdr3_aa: CASTPDRVYGYTF
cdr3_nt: TGCGCCAGCACCCCGGACAGGGTTTATGGCTACACCTTC

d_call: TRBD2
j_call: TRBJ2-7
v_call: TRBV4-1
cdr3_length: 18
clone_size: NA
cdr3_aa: CASSQDMGLAGLWYEQYF
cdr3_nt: TGCGCCAGCAGCCAAGATATGGGACTAGCGGGGCTTTGGTACGAGCAGTACTTC

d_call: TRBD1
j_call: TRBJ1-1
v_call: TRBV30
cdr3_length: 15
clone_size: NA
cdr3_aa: CAWSVRQGAWTEAFF
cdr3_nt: TGTGCCTGGAGTGTACGACAGGGGGCCTGGACTGAAGCTTTCTTT

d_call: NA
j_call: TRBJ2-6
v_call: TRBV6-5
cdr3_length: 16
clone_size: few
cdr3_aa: CASSYSSVSGANVLTF
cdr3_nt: TGTGCCAGCAGTTACTCATCCGTCTCTGGGGCCAACGTCCTGACTTTC

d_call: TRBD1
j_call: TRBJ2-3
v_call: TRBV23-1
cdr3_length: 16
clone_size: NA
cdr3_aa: CASSPYRGPTTDTQYF
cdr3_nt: TGCGCCAGCAGTCCCTACAGGGGTCCGACCACAGATACGCAGTATTTT

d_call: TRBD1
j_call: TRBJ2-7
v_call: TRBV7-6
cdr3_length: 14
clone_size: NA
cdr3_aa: CASSPRTGGNEQYF
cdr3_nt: TGTGCCAGCAGCCCTCGGACAGGGGGAAACGAGCAGTACTTC

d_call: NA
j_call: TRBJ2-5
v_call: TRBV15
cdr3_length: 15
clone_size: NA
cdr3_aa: CATSSRVAGAHRQYF
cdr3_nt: TGTGCCACCAGCAGCCGGGTGGCAGGGGCCCACCGGCAGTACTTC

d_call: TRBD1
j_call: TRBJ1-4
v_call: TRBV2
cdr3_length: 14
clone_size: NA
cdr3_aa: CASRPTDRAGKLFF
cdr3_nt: TGTGCCAGCAGACCAACGGACAGGGCGGGAAAACTGTTTTTT

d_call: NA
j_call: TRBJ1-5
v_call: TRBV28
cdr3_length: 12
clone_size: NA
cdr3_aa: CASSFSDQPQHF
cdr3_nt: TGTGCCAGCAGTTTCTCCGATCAGCCCCAGCATTTT

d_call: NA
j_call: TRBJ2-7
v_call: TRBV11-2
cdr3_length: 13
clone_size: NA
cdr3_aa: CASSLAGHYEQYF
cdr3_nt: TGTGCCAGCAGCTTAGCTGGCCACTACGAGCAGTACTTC

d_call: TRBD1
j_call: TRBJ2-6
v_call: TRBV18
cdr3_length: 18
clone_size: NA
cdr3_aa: CASSSLTGKLTGANVLTF
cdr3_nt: TGTGCCAGCTCATCCCTGACAGGGAAGCTCACTGGGGCCAACGTCCTGACTTTC

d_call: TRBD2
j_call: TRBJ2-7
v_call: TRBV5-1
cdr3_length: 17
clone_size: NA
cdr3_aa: CASSLGGLAGEGYEQYF
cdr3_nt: TGCGCCAGCAGCTTGGGGGGACTAGCGGGAGAAGGGTACGAGCAGTACTTC

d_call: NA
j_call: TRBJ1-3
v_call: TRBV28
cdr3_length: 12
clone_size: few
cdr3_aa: CASRQSGNTIYF
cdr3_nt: TGTGCCAGCAGACAGAGTGGAAACACCATATATTTT

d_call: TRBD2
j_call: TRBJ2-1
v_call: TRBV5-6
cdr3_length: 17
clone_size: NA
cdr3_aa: CASSFIGSSSGGGEQFF
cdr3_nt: TGTGCCAGCAGCTTCATCGGATCGTCTAGCGGGGGGGGTGAGCAGTTCTTC

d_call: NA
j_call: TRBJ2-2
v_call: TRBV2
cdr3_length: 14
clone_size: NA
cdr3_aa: CASTTGVHTGELFF
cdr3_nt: TGTGCCAGCACTACCGGAGTGCACACCGGGGAGCTGTTTTTT

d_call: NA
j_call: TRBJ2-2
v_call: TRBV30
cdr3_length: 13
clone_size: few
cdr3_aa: CAWTAGNTGELFF
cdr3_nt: TGTGCCTGGACGGCGGGGAACACCGGGGAGCTGTTTTTT